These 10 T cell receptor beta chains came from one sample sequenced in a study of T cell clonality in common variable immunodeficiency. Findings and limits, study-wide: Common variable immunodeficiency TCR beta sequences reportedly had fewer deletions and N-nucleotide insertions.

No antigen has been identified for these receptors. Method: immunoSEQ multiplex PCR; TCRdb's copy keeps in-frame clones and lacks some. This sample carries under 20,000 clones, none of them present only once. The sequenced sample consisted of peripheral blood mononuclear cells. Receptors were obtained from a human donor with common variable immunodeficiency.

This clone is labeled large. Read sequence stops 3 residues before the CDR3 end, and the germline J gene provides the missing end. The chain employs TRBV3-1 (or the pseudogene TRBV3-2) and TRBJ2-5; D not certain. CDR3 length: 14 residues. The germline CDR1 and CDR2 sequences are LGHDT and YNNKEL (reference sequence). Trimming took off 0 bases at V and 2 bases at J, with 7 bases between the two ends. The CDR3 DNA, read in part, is TGTGCCAGCAGCCAAGACTCAGTTCAAGAGACC. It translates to CASSQDSVQET. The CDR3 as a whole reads CASSQDSVQETQYF.

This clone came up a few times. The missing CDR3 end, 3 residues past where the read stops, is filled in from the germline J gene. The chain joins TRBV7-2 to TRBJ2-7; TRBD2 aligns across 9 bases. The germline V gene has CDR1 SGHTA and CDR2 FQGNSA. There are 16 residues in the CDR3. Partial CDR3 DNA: TGTGCAAGTCGCTTAGCCCTAGCGGGACTACTCTACGAG. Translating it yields CASRLALAGLLYE. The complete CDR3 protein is CASRLALAGLLYEQYF.

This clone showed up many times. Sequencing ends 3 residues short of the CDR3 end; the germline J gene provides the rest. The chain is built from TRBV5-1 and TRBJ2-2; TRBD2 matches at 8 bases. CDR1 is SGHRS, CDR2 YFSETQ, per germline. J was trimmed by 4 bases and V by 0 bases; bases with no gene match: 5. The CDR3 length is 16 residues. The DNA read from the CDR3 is TGCGCCAGCAGCTTGGCTAGCGGGTATCTCACCGGGGAG. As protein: CASSLASGYLTGE. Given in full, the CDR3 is CASSLASGYLTGELFF.

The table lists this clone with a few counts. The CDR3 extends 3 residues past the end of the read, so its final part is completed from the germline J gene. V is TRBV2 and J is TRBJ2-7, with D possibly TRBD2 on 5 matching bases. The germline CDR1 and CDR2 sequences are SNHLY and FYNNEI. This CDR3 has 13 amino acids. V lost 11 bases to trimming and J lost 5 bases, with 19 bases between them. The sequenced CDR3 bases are TGTGCCGGCAAACGTGGACTCCCCCACGAG. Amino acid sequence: CAGKRGLPHE. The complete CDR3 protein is CAGKRGLPHEQYF.

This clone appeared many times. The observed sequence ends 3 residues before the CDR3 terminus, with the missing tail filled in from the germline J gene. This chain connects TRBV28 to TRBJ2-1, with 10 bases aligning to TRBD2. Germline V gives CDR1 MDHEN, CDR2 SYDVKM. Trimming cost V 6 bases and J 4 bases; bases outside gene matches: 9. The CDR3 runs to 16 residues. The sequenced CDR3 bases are TGTGCCAGCAGACCCCGACTAGCGGGTATGTACAATGAG. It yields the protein CASRPRLAGMYNE. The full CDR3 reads CASRPRLAGMYNEQFF.

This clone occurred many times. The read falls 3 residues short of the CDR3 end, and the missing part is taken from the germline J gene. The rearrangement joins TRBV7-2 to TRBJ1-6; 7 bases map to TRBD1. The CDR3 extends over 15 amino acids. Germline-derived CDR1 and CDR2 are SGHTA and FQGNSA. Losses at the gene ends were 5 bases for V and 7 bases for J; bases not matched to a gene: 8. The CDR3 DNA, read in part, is TGTGCCAGCAGCATCGGACAGGCTCACAATTCACCC. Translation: CASSIGQAHNSP. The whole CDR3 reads CASSIGQAHNSPLHF.

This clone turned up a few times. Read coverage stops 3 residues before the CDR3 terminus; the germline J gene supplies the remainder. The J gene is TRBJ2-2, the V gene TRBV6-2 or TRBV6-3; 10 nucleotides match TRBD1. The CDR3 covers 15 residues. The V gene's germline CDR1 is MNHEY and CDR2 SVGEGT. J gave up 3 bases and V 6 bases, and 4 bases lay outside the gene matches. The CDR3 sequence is CASSRDRGDTGELFF. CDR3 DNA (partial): TGTGCCAGCAGCCGGGACAGGGGAGACACCGGGGAG.

CDR3 region: CASSDGDRWSSGANVLTF. The CDR3 bases that were read are TGTGCCAGCAGTGACGGGGACAGGTGGAGCTCTGGGGCCAACGTC. The rearrangement links TRBV2 to TRBJ2-6, with 8 bases lining up with TRBD1. The read terminates 3 residues ahead of where the CDR3 ends, so the germline J gene completes it. The CDR3 is 18 amino acids. V shed 3 bases, J shed 0 bases, and the junction held 7 bases outside the gene matches. Per the germline V gene, CDR1 is SNHLY and CDR2 is FYNNEI.

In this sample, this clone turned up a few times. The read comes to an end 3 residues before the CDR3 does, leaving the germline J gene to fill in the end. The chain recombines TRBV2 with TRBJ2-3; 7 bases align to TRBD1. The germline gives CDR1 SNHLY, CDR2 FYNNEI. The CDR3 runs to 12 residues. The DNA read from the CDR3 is TGTGCCAGCACCAGGGCCCAGGGGGCG. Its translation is CASTRAQGA. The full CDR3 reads CASTRAQGAQYF.

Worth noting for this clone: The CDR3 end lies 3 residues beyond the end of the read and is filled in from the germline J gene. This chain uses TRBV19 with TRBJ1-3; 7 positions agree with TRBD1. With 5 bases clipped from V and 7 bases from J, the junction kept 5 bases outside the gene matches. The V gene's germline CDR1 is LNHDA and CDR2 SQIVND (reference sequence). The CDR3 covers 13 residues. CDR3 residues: CASSLDRVNTIYF. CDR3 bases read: TGTGCCAGTAGTCTCGACAGGGTGAACACC.